This TCR beta chain was profiled in a study of T cell responses to AZD1222 COVID-19 vaccine. Notes on this clone: The antigen is unknown.

General study results and limits: Reportedly, close to half of spike-specific TCRs are directed against unmutated variant regions.

Only in-frame clones appear in the TCRdb table, and some are missing; sequencing was by immunoSEQ multiplex PCR. The repertoire holds some 180,000 clones, just over 90% seen once, with about 4% in the top ten. The TCR was taken from an adult who received the MenACWY meningococcal vaccine as a control. Sequenced here: peripheral blood, sampled 28 days after the second dose of the MenACWY control vaccine.

CDR3 bases: TGCGCCAGCAGCTTGGCAGGGAGGACGGATGAAAAACTGTTTTTT. The encoded protein is CASSLAGRTDEKLFF. The chain uses TRBV5-1 and TRBJ1-4, with a weak D call TRBD1 (5 bases). Per germline, CDR1 SGHRS and CDR2 YFSETQ. The CDR3 consists of 15 residues. Trimming removed 0 bases from V and 6 bases from J, with 12 bases in between.